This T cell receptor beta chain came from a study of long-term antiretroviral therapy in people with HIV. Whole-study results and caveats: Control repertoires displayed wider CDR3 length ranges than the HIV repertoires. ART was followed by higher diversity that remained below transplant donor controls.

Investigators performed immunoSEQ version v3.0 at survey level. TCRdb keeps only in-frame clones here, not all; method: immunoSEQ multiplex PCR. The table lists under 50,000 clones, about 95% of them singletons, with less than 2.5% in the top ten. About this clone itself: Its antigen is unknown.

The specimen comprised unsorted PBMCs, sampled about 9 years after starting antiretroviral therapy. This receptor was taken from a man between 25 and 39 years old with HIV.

CDR3 bases: TGTGCCAGCAGCTTGGGGGGAACTGGAAACACCATATATTTT. Translation gives CASSLGGTGNTIYF. V usage is TRBV5-8 and J usage is TRBJ1-3; no firm D call. Trimming pared 0 bases from V and 2 bases from J, leaving 6 bases between. Germline V lookup: CDR1 SGHTS, CDR2 YDEGEE. The CDR3 length is 14 residues.